This T cell receptor beta chain derives from a study of blood T cell repertoires in COVID-19. Study background: From the United States, Italy and Spain came samples of acute and convalescent COVID-19. Sample material is recorded as cDNA or gDNA derived from T cells, B-cell-depleted T cells, or PBMCs.

Per the study methods: Estimates of nucleated cell counts were drawn from the amplification of reference gene primers. Repertoires were generated with immunoSEQ multiplex PCR, while TCRdb's copy carries only in-frame clones and drops some. Clone size and the V and J calls come from that table; the DNA yielded D and trimming. The sample includes 210,000 or so clones, roughly 80% of them seen just once. This clone has more than one count but fewer than ten. The CDR3 consists of 15 residues. Trimming removed 3 bases at V and 1 base at J, with 10 bases between. The germline V gene has CDR1 SGHAT and CDR2 FQNNGV.

The chain has TRBV11-2 and TRBJ1-3; no definite D call. The sample comprised peripheral blood. This clonotype was obtained from a woman of 80 years or more with active or convalescent COVID-19. CDR3 in DNA: TGTGCCAGCAGCTTGTTGAGGGCTTCTGGAAACACCATATATTTT. It specifies CASSLLRASGNTIYF.